This record covers a single TCR beta chain. Germline V gene data show CDR1 as SQVTM and CDR2 as ANQGSEA. The CDR3 loop spans 16 amino acids. V dropped 2 bases and J dropped 6; count of bases not matched to a gene: 9. This record belongs to a study of CD8 T cells in Susac syndrome. The RNA, about 0.45 to 1 ug, was put through reverse transcription using random hexamers. An immunoSEQ multiplex PCR generated amplified TCR beta CDR3 products spanning 54 Vbeta and 13 Jbeta. TCRdb re-called the immunoSEQ multiplex PCR reads through MiXCR, storing one row per CDR3 protein. The sample yields approximately 190,000 distinct CDR3 sequences, roughly 92% seen once.

The chain uses TRBV29-1 and TRBJ2-2; the match to TRBD2 covers 10 bases. This clonotype originated in a human donor in good health. The material sequenced was CD4+ T cells from PBMCs. The CDR3 bases are TGCAGCGTTGAAAAAGCTAGCGGGGGCCCTCCCGGGGAGCTGTTTTTT. Translating it yields CSVEKASGGPPGELFF.